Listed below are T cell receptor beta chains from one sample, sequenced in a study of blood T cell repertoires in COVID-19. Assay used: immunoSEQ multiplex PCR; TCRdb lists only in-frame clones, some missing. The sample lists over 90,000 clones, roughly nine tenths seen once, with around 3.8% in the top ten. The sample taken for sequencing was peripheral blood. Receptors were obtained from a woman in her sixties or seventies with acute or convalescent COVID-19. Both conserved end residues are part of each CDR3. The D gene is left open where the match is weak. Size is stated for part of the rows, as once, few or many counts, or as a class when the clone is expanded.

TGTGCCAGCAGCTACCGGGGACCACTCAGGGGTGAGCAGTTCTTC	CASSYRGPLRGEQFF	TRBV5-8	-	once	TRBJ2-1
TGTGCCAGCAGCTTGACAGGGAGGAGGAATGGCTACACCTTC	CASSLTGRRNGYTF	TRBV7-8	TRBD1	-	TRBJ1-2
TGTGCCAGCATGGCGGGGGGCTCCTACGAGCAGTACTTC	CASMAGGSYEQYF	TRBV6-6	TRBD2	-	TRBJ2-7
TGTGCCAGCAGTTACCTGGACAGGAACACTGAAGCTTTCTTT	CASSYLDRNTEAFF	TRBV6-5	-	-	TRBJ1-1
TGCGCCAGCAGCCTAGACAGTTTCACTGAAGCTTTCTTT	CASSLDSFTEAFF	TRBV5-1	-	-	TRBJ1-1
TGTGCCAGCATTACCGGGACAGGGGACGCTGAAGCTTTCTTT	CASITGTGDAEAFF	TRBV2	TRBD1	-	TRBJ1-1
TGTGCCACCAGTGATTCCCCGGGCCAACGGAGGGAGACCCAGTACTTC	CATSDSPGQRRETQYF	TRBV24-1	-	once	TRBJ2-5
TGCGCCAGCAGCTCTACCGGGACTAGCGGGAGCAATGAGCAGTTCTTC	CASSSTGTSGSNEQFF	TRBV5-1	TRBD2	-	TRBJ2-1
TGTGCCACCAGCCGGGATTCCTACGAGCAGTACTTC	CATSRDSYEQYF	TRBV15	-	-	TRBJ2-7
TGTGCCAGCAGTACCTCGGGAAGGCGGCTAGGAGGCTACACCTTC	CASSTSGRRLGGYTF	TRBV28	-	-	TRBJ1-2
TGTGCCGGAGGCCGGGTGGGGTCGGATCAGCCCCAGCATTTT	CAGGRVGSDQPQHF	TRBV24-1	-	-	TRBJ1-5
TGTGCCATCAGGAGGAAGGATGAGCAGTTCTTC	CAIRRKDEQFF	TRBV10-3	-	-	TRBJ2-1
TGCGCCAGCAGCCAAGTTGAAGCGGGAGTAACCTACGAGCAGTACTTC	CASSQVEAGVTYEQYF	TRBV4-1	TRBD2	-	TRBJ2-7
TGTGCCAGCAGTGAAGCGGGAGGGGCGTCGTATGGCTACACCTTC	CASSEAGGASYGYTF	TRBV6-1	-	once	TRBJ1-2
TGTGCCAGCAGCCTACGGGGGTACATCTACGAGCAGTACTTC	CASSLRGYIYEQYF	TRBV11-2	-	once	TRBJ2-7
TGTGCCAGCAGCCTGCCGGGACTTCCACGCCCGTATTTT	CASSLPGLPRPYF	TRBV6-6	-	-	TRBJ2-3
TGTGCCAGCAGTCCTTCCTACGAGCAGTACTTC	CASSPSYEQYF	TRBV12-3/TRBV12-4	-	-	TRBJ2-7
TGTGCCAGTAGCCCCGACAGGGCCTCTATAGCTTTCTTT	CASSPDRASIAFF	TRBV19	TRBD1	-	TRBJ1-1
TGTGCCAGCAGCCAAGGGGGGGGGAGGAACACTGAAGCTTTCTTT	CASSQGGGRNTEAFF	TRBV3-1/TRBV3-2	-	-	TRBJ1-1
TGTGCCAGCAGTTTAGCCGGGGGTAGCAATCAGCCCCAGCATTTT	CASSLAGGSNQPQHF	TRBV27	-	many	TRBJ1-5
TGTGCCAGCAGCGGCGGGAGGGCCGGGGGAGATACGCAGTATTTT	CASSGGRAGGDTQYF	TRBV19	TRBD2	-	TRBJ2-3
TGTGCCAGCAGCGTAGCTCTAAACAGGGAACAGTTCTTC	CASSVALNREQFF	TRBV9	-	few	TRBJ2-1
TGTGCCAGCAGCGTAGTTGGGCTGTTCTTGACAGATACGCAGTATTTT	CASSVVGLFLTDTQYF	TRBV9	-	-	TRBJ2-3